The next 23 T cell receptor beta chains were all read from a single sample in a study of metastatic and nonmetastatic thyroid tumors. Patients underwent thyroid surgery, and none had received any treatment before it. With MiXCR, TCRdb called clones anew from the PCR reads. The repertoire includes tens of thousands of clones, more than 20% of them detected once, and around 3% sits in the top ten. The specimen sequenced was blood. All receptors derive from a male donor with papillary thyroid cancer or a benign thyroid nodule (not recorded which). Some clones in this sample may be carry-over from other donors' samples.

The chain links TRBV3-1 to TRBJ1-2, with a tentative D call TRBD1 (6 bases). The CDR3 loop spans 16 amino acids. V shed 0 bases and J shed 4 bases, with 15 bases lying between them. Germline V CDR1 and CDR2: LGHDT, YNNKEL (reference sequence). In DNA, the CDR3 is TGTGCCAGCAGCCAAGAATTTCTCACAGGGAGCTATGGCTACACCTTC. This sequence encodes CASSQEFLTGSYGYTF. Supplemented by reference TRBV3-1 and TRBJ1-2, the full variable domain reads DTAVSQTPKYLVTQMGNDKSIKCEQNLGHDTMYWYKQDSKKFLKIMFSYNNKELIINETVPNRFSPKSPDKAHLNLHINSLELGDSAVYFCASSQEFLTGSYGYTFGSGTRLTVV.

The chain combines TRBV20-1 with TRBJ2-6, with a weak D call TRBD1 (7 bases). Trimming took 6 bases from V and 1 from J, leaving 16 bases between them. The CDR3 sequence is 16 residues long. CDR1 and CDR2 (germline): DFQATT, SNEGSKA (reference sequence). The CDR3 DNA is TGCAGTGCGGCGCAGGGGGAGGTATCTGGGGCCAACGTCCTGACTTTC. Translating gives CSAAQGEVSGANVLTF.

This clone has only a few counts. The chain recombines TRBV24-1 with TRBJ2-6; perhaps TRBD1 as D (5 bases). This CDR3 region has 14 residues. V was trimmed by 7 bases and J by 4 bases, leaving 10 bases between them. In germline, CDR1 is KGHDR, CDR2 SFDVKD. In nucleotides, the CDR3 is TGTGCCACCAGGGGGCGGACAGGGGCCAACGTCCTGACTTTC. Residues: CATRGRTGANVLTF.

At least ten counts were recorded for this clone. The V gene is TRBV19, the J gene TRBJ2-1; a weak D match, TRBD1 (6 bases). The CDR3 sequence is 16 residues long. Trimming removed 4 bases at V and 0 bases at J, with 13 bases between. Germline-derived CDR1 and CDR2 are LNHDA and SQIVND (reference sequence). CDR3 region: CASSTWDTSSYNEQFF. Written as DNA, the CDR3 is TGTGCCAGTAGTACCTGGGACACCAGCTCCTACAATGAGCAGTTCTTC.

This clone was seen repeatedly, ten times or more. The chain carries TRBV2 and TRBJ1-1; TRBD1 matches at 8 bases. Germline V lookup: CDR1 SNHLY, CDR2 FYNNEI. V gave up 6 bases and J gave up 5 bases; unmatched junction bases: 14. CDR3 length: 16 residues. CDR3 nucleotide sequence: TGTGCCAGCAGGTTCCGACAGGGGCTTGTAGTTACTGAAGCTTTCTTT. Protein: CASRFRQGLVVTEAFF. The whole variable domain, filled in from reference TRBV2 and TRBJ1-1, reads EPEVTQTPSHQVTQMGQEVILRCVPISNHLYFYWYRQILGQKVEFLVSFYNNEISEKSEIFDDQFSVERPDGSNFTLKIRSTKLEDSAMYFCASRFRQGLVVTEAFFGQGTRLTVV.

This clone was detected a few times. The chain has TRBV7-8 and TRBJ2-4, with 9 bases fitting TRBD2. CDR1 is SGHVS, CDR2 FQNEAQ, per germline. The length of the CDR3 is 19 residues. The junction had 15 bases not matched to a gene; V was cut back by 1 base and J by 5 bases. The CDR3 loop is CASSLESRGRAGNENIQYF. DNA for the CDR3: TGTGCCAGCAGCTTAGAGTCGCGCGGGAGGGCCGGGAACGAAAACATTCAGTACTTC.

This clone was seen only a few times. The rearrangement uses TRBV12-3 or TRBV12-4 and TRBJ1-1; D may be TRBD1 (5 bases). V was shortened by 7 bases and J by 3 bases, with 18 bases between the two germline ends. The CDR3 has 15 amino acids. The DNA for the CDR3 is TGTGCCAGCAACAAATGGGGGGGGTGGGACACTGAAGCTTTCTTT. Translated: CASNKWGGWDTEAFF.

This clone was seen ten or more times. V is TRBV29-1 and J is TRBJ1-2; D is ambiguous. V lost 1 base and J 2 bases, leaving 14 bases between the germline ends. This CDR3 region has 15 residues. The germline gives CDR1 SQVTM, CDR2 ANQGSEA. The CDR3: CSVEAIRAGNYGYTF. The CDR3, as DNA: TGCAGCGTTGAAGCAATCCGGGCAGGAAACTATGGCTACACCTTC.

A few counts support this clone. The CDR3 protein is CASTGTTNQPQHF. The CDR3 nucleotides are TGTGCCAGCACCGGGACAACAAATCAGCCCCAGCATTTT. The chain employs TRBV6-1 and TRBJ1-5; D may be TRBD1 (6 bases). V lost 7 bases to trimming and J lost 4 bases, with 11 bases between them. CDR1 and CDR2 (germline): MNHNS, SASEGT. The CDR3 runs 13 residues.

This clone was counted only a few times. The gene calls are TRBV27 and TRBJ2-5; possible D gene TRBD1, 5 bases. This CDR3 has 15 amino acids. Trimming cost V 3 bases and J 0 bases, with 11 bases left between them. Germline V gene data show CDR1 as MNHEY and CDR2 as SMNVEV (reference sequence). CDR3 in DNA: TGTGCCAGCAGTTTCGTTCCGGACAACCAAGAGACCCAGTACTTC. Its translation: CASSFVPDNQETQYF.

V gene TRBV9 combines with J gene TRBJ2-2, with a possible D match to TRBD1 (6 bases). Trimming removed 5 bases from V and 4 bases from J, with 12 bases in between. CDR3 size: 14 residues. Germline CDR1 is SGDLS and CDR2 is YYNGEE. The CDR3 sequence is CASRKDSTTGELFF. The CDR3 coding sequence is TGTGCCAGCAGGAAGGACAGTACCACCGGGGAGCTGTTTTTT.

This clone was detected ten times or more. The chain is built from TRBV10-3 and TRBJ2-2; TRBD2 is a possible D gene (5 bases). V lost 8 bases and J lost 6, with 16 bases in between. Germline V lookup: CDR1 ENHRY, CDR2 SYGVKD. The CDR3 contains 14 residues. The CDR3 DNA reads TGTGCCATCGAAGGTAGCGAGGCTTCCGGGGAGCTGTTTTTT. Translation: CAIEGSEASGELFF.

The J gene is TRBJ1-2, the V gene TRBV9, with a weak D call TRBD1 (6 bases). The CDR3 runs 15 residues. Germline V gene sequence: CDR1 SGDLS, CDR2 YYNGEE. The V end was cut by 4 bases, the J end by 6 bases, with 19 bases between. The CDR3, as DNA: TGTGCCAGCAGCTCGGGGGGCAGGGGAAACGATGGCTACACCTTC. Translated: CASSSGGRGNDGYTF.

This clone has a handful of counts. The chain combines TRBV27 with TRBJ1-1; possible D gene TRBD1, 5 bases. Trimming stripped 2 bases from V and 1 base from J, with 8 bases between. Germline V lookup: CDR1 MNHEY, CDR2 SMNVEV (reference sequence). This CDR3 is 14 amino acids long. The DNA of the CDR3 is TGTGCCAGCAGTTTACTCGGGGGGAACACTGAAGCTTTCTTT. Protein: CASSLLGGNTEAFF.

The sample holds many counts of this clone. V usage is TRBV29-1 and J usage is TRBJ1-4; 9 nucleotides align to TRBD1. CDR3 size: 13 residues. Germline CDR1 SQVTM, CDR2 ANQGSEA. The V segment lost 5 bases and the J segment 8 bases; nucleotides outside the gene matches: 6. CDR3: CSVLGQGQEKLFF. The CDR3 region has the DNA TGCAGCGTTTTAGGACAGGGGCAAGAAAAACTGTTTTTT.

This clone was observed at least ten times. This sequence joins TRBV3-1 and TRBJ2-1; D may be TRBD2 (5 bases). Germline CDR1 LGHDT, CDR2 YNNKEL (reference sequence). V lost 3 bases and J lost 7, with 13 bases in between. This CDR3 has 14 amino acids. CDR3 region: CASSQVGGQNEQFF. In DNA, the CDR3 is TGTGCCAGCAGCCAGGTAGGCGGGCAAAATGAGCAGTTCTTC.

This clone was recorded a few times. Here the CDR3 reads CASSYTGELFF. CDR3 coding DNA: TGTGCCAGCAGCTATACCGGGGAGCTGTTTTTT. The rearrangement links TRBV12-3 or TRBV12-4 to TRBJ2-2; unclear D gene. V lost 6 bases, J lost 5 bases, and 4 bases lay in between. The CDR3 has 11 residues.

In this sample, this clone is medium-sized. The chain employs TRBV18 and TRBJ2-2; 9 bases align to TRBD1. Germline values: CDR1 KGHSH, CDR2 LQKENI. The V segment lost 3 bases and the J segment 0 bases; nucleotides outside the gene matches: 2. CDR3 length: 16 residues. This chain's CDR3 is CASSPGQGPNTGELFF. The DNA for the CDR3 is TGTGCCAGCTCACCGGGACAGGGCCCGAACACCGGGGAGCTGTTTTTT.

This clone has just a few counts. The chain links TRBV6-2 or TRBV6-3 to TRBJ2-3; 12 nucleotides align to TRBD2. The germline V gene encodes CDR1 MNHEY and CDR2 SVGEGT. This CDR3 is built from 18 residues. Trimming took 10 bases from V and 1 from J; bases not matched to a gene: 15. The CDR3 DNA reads TGTGCCACCGTAAGGACTAGCGGGAAACCGTTCCGCACAGATACGCAGTATTTT. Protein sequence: CATVRTSGKPFRTDTQYF.

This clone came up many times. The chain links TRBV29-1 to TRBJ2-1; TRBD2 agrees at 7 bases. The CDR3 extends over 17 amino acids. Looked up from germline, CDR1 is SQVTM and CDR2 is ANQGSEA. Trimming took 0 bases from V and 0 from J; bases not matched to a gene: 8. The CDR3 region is CSVEDPGTTSSYNEQFF. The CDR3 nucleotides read TGCAGCGTTGAAGATCCTGGGACTACCAGCTCCTACAATGAGCAGTTCTTC.

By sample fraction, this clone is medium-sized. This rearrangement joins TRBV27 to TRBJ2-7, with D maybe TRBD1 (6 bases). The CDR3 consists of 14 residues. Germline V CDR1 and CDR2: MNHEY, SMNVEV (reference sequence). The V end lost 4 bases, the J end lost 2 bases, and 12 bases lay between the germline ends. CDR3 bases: TGTGCCAGCAGTTCGAACAGGGCCCCCTACGAGCAGTACTTC. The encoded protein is CASSSNRAPYEQYF.

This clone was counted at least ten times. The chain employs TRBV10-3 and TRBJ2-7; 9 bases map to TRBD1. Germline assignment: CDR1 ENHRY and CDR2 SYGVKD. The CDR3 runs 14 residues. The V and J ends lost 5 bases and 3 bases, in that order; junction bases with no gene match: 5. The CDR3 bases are TGTGCCATCAGTTGGGGACAGGGTGACTACGAGCAGTACTTC. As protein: CAISWGQGDYEQYF.

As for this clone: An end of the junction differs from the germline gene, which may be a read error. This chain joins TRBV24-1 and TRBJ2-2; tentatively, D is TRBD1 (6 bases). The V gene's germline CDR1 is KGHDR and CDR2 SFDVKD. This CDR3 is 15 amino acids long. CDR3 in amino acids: CATSGQGLDTGELFF. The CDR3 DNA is TGTGCCACCAGTGGCCAGGGGTTAGACACCGGTGAGCTGTTTTTT.